A selection of T cell receptor beta chains follows, all from one sample in a study of T cell changes during pregnancy in multiple sclerosis. Data came from immunoSEQ multiplex PCR; TCRdb stores just in-frame clones and leaves some out. The sample yields under 65,000 clones, 85% to 95% seen once. Source: CD4+ T cells from peripheral blood mononuclear cells, taken in the third trimester of pregnancy. The receptor source for this set is a female donor with multiple sclerosis, enrolled in a pregnancy study. CDR3s include the opening cysteine and the closing phenylalanine or tryptophan. The D gene is left open where the match is weak. Some rows have no size entry. The others give once, few or many, or a class for an expanded clone.

clone size: NA; J gene: TRBJ2-6; D gene: TRBD2; V gene: TRBV5-4; CDR3 DNA: TGTGCCAGCAGCTTGGAGCGGGACTCTGGGGCCAACGTCCTGACTTTC; CDR3 protein: CASSLERDSGANVLTF
clone size: many; J gene: TRBJ2-3; D gene: TRBD1; V gene: TRBV7-9; CDR3 DNA: TGTGCCAGCAGACCGGACAGGTTCACAGATACGCAGTATTTT; CDR3 protein: CASRPDRFTDTQYF
clone size: NA; J gene: TRBJ2-1; D gene: TRBD2; V gene: TRBV2; CDR3 DNA: TGTGCCAGCAGGTTAGCGGGGGCAAGCTCCTACAATGAGCAGTTCTTC; CDR3 protein: CASRLAGASSYNEQFF
clone size: NA; J gene: TRBJ2-7; D gene: TRBD2; V gene: TRBV7-6; CDR3 DNA: TGTGCCAGCAGCTTAGGTGGGACTAGCGGGGGGTTCTACGAGCAGTACTTC; CDR3 protein: CASSLGGTSGGFYEQYF
clone size: NA; J gene: TRBJ1-3; D gene: NA; V gene: TRBV27; CDR3 DNA: TGTGCCAGTGGGAGACAGGTCGGAAACACCATATATTTT; CDR3 protein: CASGRQVGNTIYF
clone size: NA; J gene: TRBJ2-7; D gene: NA; V gene: TRBV9; CDR3 DNA: TGTGCCAGCAGCGCCTCTGGGGACACCTCCTACGAGCAGTACTTC; CDR3 protein: CASSASGDTSYEQYF
clone size: NA; J gene: TRBJ2-2; D gene: NA; V gene: TRBV7-3; CDR3 DNA: TGTGCCAGCAGCCCATCCGGGACCGGGGAGCTGTTTTTT; CDR3 protein: CASSPSGTGELFF
clone size: NA; J gene: TRBJ1-1; D gene: NA; V gene: TRBV29-1; CDR3 DNA: TGCAGCGCTGGGCGGGCAGGAATGAACACTGAAGCTTTCTTT; CDR3 protein: CSAGRAGMNTEAFF
clone size: NA; J gene: TRBJ2-7; D gene: TRBD2; V gene: TRBV11-2; CDR3 DNA: TGTGCCAGCAGCCCACTAGCGGGGCTGAACGAGCAGTACTTC; CDR3 protein: CASSPLAGLNEQYF
clone size: NA; J gene: TRBJ2-1; D gene: TRBD1; V gene: TRBV5-5; CDR3 DNA: TGTGCCAGCAGCTTGGGTTCCGGGACAGGGATCGATGAGCAGTTCTTC; CDR3 protein: CASSLGSGTGIDEQFF
clone size: NA; J gene: TRBJ2-5; D gene: TRBD2; V gene: TRBV4-2; CDR3 DNA: TGTGCCAGCAGCCAGGCGCTAGCGGGGGGCGAGACCCAGTACTTC; CDR3 protein: CASSQALAGGETQYF
clone size: NA; J gene: TRBJ1-6; D gene: TRBD1; V gene: TRBV18; CDR3 DNA: TGTGCCAGCTCACCGAACGGACAGGGTAACTCACCCCTCCACTTT; CDR3 protein: CASSPNGQGNSPLHF
clone size: NA; J gene: TRBJ2-1; D gene: NA; V gene: TRBV6-5; CDR3 DNA: TGTGCCAGCAGCGCCCAACCTAGCTACAATGAGCAGTTCTTC; CDR3 protein: CASSAQPSYNEQFF
clone size: NA; J gene: TRBJ2-2; D gene: TRBD2; V gene: TRBV11-2; CDR3 DNA: TGTGCCAGCAGCCTGGGACTAGCGGTCGGGGAGCTGTTTTTT; CDR3 protein: CASSLGLAVGELFF
clone size: NA; J gene: TRBJ2-7; D gene: NA; V gene: TRBV6-5; CDR3 DNA: TGTGCCAGCAGTTATCCAGGGGCGGGCGAGCAGTACTTC; CDR3 protein: CASSYPGAGEQYF
clone size: NA; J gene: TRBJ1-6; D gene: NA; V gene: TRBV25-1; CDR3 DNA: TGTGCCAGCAGTGAAGTTGCAGGGAAGAATTCACCCCTCCACTTT; CDR3 protein: CASSEVAGKNSPLHF
clone size: NA; J gene: TRBJ1-6; D gene: NA; V gene: TRBV19; CDR3 DNA: TGTGCCAGTACTAAGATGATCAATTCACCCCTCCACTTT; CDR3 protein: CASTKMINSPLHF
clone size: NA; J gene: TRBJ1-1; D gene: TRBD1; V gene: TRBV27; CDR3 DNA: TGTGCCACCGGATACAGGGGGAACACTGAAGCTTTCTTT; CDR3 protein: CATGYRGNTEAFF
clone size: NA; J gene: TRBJ2-4; D gene: TRBD1; V gene: TRBV18; CDR3 DNA: TGTGCCAGCTCAACATCACCGGGACAGGAGCCCTTTCTAGCCAAAAACATTCAGTACTTC; CDR3 protein: CASSTSPGQEPFLAKNIQYF
clone size: NA; J gene: TRBJ1-1; D gene: NA; V gene: TRBV29-1; CDR3 DNA: TGCAGCGTTGTTAAGGCCCAATCCAGGGCTTTCTTT; CDR3 protein: CSVVKAQSRAFF
clone size: NA; J gene: TRBJ1-2; D gene: NA; V gene: TRBV2; CDR3 DNA: TGTGCCAGCAGTGACGGCGGATCTAACTATGGCTACACCTTC; CDR3 protein: CASSDGGSNYGYTF
clone size: NA; J gene: TRBJ1-6; D gene: TRBD1; V gene: TRBV4-1; CDR3 DNA: TGCGCCAGCAGCCAAGAGGGATCGGACAGGGTAAAAAATAATTCACCCCTCCACTTT; CDR3 protein: CASSQEGSDRVKNNSPLHF
clone size: NA; J gene: TRBJ2-2; D gene: NA; V gene: TRBV30; CDR3 DNA: TGTGCCTGGACCCCCGGAGGAGGGGAGCTGTTTTTT; CDR3 protein: CAWTPGGGELFF
clone size: NA; J gene: TRBJ1-2; D gene: NA; V gene: TRBV27; CDR3 DNA: TGTGCCAGCAGTTTCAGTTCTATGGCGGGCTATGGCTACACCTTC; CDR3 protein: CASSFSSMAGYGYTF
clone size: NA; J gene: TRBJ2-7; D gene: TRBD1; V gene: TRBV5-4; CDR3 DNA: TGTGCCAGCAGCTTCTCGGGACAGCCCTCCTACGAGCAGTACTTC; CDR3 protein: CASSFSGQPSYEQYF
clone size: NA; J gene: TRBJ1-2; D gene: TRBD1; V gene: TRBV19; CDR3 DNA: TGTGCCAGTAGTGTCGAAGGGACAGGGGGCGACTATGGCTACACCTTC; CDR3 protein: CASSVEGTGGDYGYTF
clone size: NA; J gene: TRBJ2-7; D gene: TRBD2; V gene: TRBV18; CDR3 DNA: TGTGCCAGCTCACTAAGGACTAGCGGCCTCTACGAGCAGTACTTC; CDR3 protein: CASSLRTSGLYEQYF
clone size: NA; J gene: TRBJ1-1; D gene: NA; V gene: TRBV5-4; CDR3 DNA: TGTGCCAGCAGCTCGACTGCGGCCCCTGAAGCTTTCTTT; CDR3 protein: CASSSTAAPEAFF
clone size: NA; J gene: TRBJ1-6; D gene: NA; V gene: TRBV5-1; CDR3 DNA: TGCGCCAGCAGCTTGGAGAGGAATTCACCCCTCCACTTT; CDR3 protein: CASSLERNSPLHF